This T cell receptor (beta chain) appears in the sequencing data of a study of T cell clonotyping in hematopoietic cell transplantation. Assay: immunoSEQ multiplex PCR; the TCRdb copy retains only in-frame clones and omits some. The sample holds about 17,000 clones, about 85% seen once. Overall study findings and caveats: After transplant, recipient diversity fell while pathologically expanded clonotypes grew through day 180. Without cell sorting, CD4 versus CD8 contributions remain unresolved.

Points on this clone: What it binds is not known.

The input for sequencing was PBMCs, taken 100 days after allogeneic stem cell transplant. The receptor was derived from a male patient aged 60-70 years who had an allogeneic stem cell transplant from a related donor, so the T cells may come from the graft donor. Some clones in this sample may be carry-over from other donors' samples.

The CDR3 here is CASSYSSQVDNEKLFF. The CDR3 coding sequence is TGTGCCAGCAGTTACTCGAGTCAGGTGGACAATGAAAAACTGTTTTTT. V gene TRBV6-5 combines with J gene TRBJ1-4; D is undetermined. The germline CDR1 and CDR2 sequences are MNHEY and SVGAGI. V was cut by 0 bases and J by 5 bases, with 13 bases left in between. The CDR3 has 16 residues.